These T cell receptor beta chains were read from a single sample in a study of T cells after yellow fever vaccination. TCRdb fed the 5' RACE reads into MiXCR, producing one record per CDR3 protein. The table includes 500,000 to 650,000 distinct CDR3 sequences, approximately 16% detected once. This sample comprised PBMCs, obtained around 5 days after the first yellow fever vaccination. The receptors originated from a man between 18 and 29 years old who received the YFV17D yellow fever vaccine. CDR3s include the opening cysteine and the closing phenylalanine or tryptophan. A D gene is named only where the DNA matches it firmly. For some rows the clone size is stated as once, few or many, or as a class when expanded; others skip it.

d_call j_call clone_size v_call cdr3_aa cdr3_nt
. TRBJ2-2 . TRBV7-3 CASSLRSASPDTGELFF TGTGCCAGCAGCTTAAGATCGGCTAGCCCCGACACCGGGGAGCTGTTTTTT
TRBD2 TRBJ2-3 . TRBV14 CASSRDGGAGTDTQYF TGTGCCAGCAGCCGAGACGGGGGGGCCGGCACAGATACGCAGTATTTT
. TRBJ1-4 . TRBV4-3 CASSQSGREKLFF TGCGCCAGCAGCCAGAGCGGGAGGGAAAAACTGTTTTTT
. TRBJ2-7 . TRBV27 CASSPQCPLKGQYF TGTGCCAGCAGTCCGCAGTGCCCCCTTAAAGGGCAGTACTTC
. TRBJ1-2 . TRBV27 CASSLDGGEGNYGYTF TGTGCCAGCAGTTTGGACGGGGGTGAGGGGAACTATGGCTACACCTTC
. TRBJ1-1 . TRBV12-3/TRBV12-4 CASSGPSGSTEAFF TGTGCCAGCAGTGGTCCATCGGGGAGCACTGAAGCTTTCTTT
. TRBJ1-1 few TRBV29-1 CSVEGKNKGAFF TGCAGCGTTGAAGGGAAGAATAAGGGAGCTTTCTTT
TRBD1 TRBJ2-1 . TRBV5-4 CASSLGQGDLNEQFF TGTGCCAGCAGCTTGGGTCAGGGGGACCTCAATGAGCAGTTCTTC
TRBD2 TRBJ2-3 . TRBV7-9 CARAGATDTQYF TGTGCCAGAGCGGGGGCCACAGATACGCAGTATTTT
. TRBJ1-2 many TRBV18 CASSPSAGESGYTF TGTGCCAGCTCACCATCTGCGGGGGAGAGTGGCTACACCTTC
TRBD1 TRBJ1-1 . TRBV5-1 CASSTGDTEAFF TGCGCCAGCAGTACAGGGGACACTGAAGCTTTCTTT
. TRBJ1-5 few TRBV10-2 CASSAIQGDQPQHF TGCGCCAGCAGTGCGATACAGGGCGATCAGCCCCAGCATTTT
. TRBJ1-2 . TRBV6-5 CASSYGSWADYGYTF TGTGCCAGCAGTTACGGATCCTGGGCCGACTATGGCTACACCTTC
TRBD1 TRBJ1-2 many TRBV12-3/TRBV12-4 CASSRGTGGLYGYTF TGTGCCAGCAGCCGAGGGACAGGGGGCCTATATGGCTACACCTTC
. TRBJ2-2 . TRBV5-1 CASSLVTGSSSGELFF TGCGCCAGCAGCTTGGTAACAGGGAGTAGTTCCGGGGAGCTGTTTTTT
. TRBJ2-5 few TRBV20-1 CSARGGRTVQETQYF TGCAGTGCTAGAGGGGGACGGACAGTCCAAGAGACCCAGTACTTC
. TRBJ1-2 once TRBV5-1 CASSSPTGGRGYGYTF TGCGCCAGCAGCTCCCCAACGGGAGGAAGAGGCTATGGCTACACCTTC
. TRBJ1-1 few TRBV15 CATSRGKGGTEAFF TGTGCCACCAGCAGAGGGAAAGGGGGCACTGAAGCTTTCTTT
. TRBJ2-5 few TRBV19 CASSASGVRGETQYF TGTGCCAGTAGTGCCTCAGGGGTGAGGGGAGAGACCCAGTACTTC
. TRBJ2-3 few TRBV4-2 CASTQQPSAADTQYF TGTGCCAGCACCCAGCAACCTAGCGCGGCAGATACGCAGTATTTT
TRBD1 TRBJ1-2 . TRBV7-2 CASSSGTAGAIGYTF TGTGCCAGCAGCTCCGGGACAGCGGGAGCTATAGGCTACACCTTC
. TRBJ1-4 many TRBV6-6 CASRDGINEKLFF TGTGCCAGCAGGGACGGAATTAATGAAAAACTGTTTTTT
TRBD1 TRBJ1-1 few TRBV7-2 CASSRQGFEAFF TGTGCCAGCAGTCGACAGGGATTTGAAGCTTTCTTT
. TRBJ2-1 few TRBV2 CASSPAQGHNEQFF TGTGCCAGCAGTCCCGCCCAGGGGCACAATGAGCAGTTCTTC
. TRBJ2-2 few TRBV29-1 CSVSPENTGELFF TGCAGCGTTAGTCCAGAGAACACCGGGGAGCTGTTTTTT
. TRBJ2-5 . TRBV27 CASSLGPLRAQYF TGTGCCAGCAGTTTGGGACCATTGAGGGCCCAGTACTTC
. TRBJ1-4 . TRBV19 CASRPGHATTNEKLFF TGTGCCAGTAGGCCGGGACACGCAACAACTAATGAAAAACTGTTTTTT
. TRBJ1-1 . TRBV6-4 CASSDSTRGTEAFF TGTGCCAGCAGTGACTCGACCCGGGGGACTGAAGCTTTCTTT
. TRBJ2-5 many TRBV10-3 CAIAGTVQETQYF TGTGCCATCGCAGGGACGGTCCAAGAGACCCAGTACTTC
TRBD1 TRBJ1-1 . TRBV12-3/TRBV12-4 CASSRGQGAFSSTEAFF TGTGCCAGCAGCAGGGGACAGGGGGCGTTTTCGTCCACTGAAGCTTTCTTT
. TRBJ2-3 many TRBV29-1 CSGRGQPSGGDTQYF TGCAGCGGCCGGGGTCAACCCTCTGGAGGAGATACGCAGTATTTT